This T cell receptor beta chain is from a study of tumor and adjacent non-tumor tissue in lung cancer. Three rounds of nested PCR, following a modified ARM-PCR protocol, produced the TCRbeta library. From the multiplex PCR reads, TCRdb called clonotypes with MiXCR, one entry per CDR3 protein. The data hold approximately 76,000 distinct CDR3 sequences, with less than 75% observed a single time. No cell sorting was done before RNA was extracted from the tissue. This clonotype was counted many times. The CDR3 totals 15 residues. Looked up from germline, CDR1 is SGHRS and CDR2 is YFSETQ. The germline V and J ends were trimmed by 4 bases and 4 bases, with 15 bases remaining between them.

What was sequenced was lung tumor tissue. The TCR was taken from a woman between 70 and 85 years old with non-small cell lung cancer. The rearrangement links TRBV5-1 to TRBJ2-1; tentatively, D is TRBD2 (5 bases). The CDR3 DNA reads TGCGCCAGCAGCCCCGGGGTGGGCATTTACAATGAGCAGTTCTTC. It codes for CASSPGVGIYNEQFF. The complete variable domain, with remaining parts taken from reference TRBV5-1 and TRBJ2-1, reads KAGVTQTPRYLIKTRGQQVTLSCSPISGHRSVSWYQQTPGQGLQFLFEYFSETQRNKGNFPGRFSGRQFSNSRSEMNVSTLELGDSALYLCASSPGVGIYNEQFFGPGTRLTVL.